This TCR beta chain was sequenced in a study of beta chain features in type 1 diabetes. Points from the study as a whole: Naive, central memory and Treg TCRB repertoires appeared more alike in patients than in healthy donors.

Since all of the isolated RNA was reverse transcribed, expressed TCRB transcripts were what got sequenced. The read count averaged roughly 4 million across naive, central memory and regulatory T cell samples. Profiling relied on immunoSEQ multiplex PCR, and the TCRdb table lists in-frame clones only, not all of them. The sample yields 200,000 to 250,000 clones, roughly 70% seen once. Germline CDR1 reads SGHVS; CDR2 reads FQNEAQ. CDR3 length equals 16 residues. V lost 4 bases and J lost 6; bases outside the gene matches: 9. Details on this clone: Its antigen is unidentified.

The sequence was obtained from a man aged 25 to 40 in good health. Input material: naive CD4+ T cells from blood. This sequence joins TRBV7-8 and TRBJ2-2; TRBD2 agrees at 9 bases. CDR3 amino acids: CASSSPSSGTAGELFF. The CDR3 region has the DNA TGTGCCAGCAGCTCGCCCTCTAGCGGGACCGCCGGGGAGCTGTTTTTT.